A single count supports the clone carrying this T cell receptor beta chain. This sample stems from a study of blood T cell repertoires in COVID-19. The CDR3 runs to 11 residues. With 5 bases clipped from V and 8 bases from J, the junction kept 3 bases outside the gene matches. Germline V lookup: CDR1 LNHDA, CDR2 SQIVND (reference sequence). Here immunoSEQ multiplex PCR was the method, and the copy in TCRdb shows in-frame clones only, minus some. The sample holds 70,000 to 95,000 clones, over 80% seen once. The sequence was collected from a woman in her sixties or seventies with active COVID-19. The chain is built from TRBV19 and TRBJ2-7, with TRBD1 identical over 7 bases. The sequenced material came from peripheral blood. The CDR3 sequence is CASSAQGKQYF. The CDR3 region has the DNA TGTGCCAGTAGTGCACAGGGGAAGCAGTACTTC.